These 8 T cell receptor beta chains came from one sample sequenced in a study of T cell changes during pregnancy in multiple sclerosis. Produced via immunoSEQ multiplex PCR; TCRdb's table is partial and in-frame only. Among 40,000 or so clones, more than 75% were seen once, and the ten largest hold less than 9%. The material sequenced was CD8+ T cells from peripheral blood mononuclear cells, taken in the third trimester of pregnancy. Receptors originate from a female donor with multiple sclerosis, enrolled in a pregnancy study.

The chain is built from TRBV11-2 and TRBJ2-5; D is perhaps TRBD2 (6 bases). V was pared by 5 bases and J by 4 bases, with 17 bases between. The CDR3 runs 15 residues. Germline V lookup: CDR1 SGHAT, CDR2 FQNNGV. DNA for the CDR3: TGTGCCAGCAGCATGGGACTGCCCCTGGGAGAGACCCAGTACTTC. Translated: CASSMGLPLGETQYF. Full variable domain (outside the CDR3, taken from reference TRBV11-2 and TRBJ2-5): EAGVAQSPRYKIIEKRQSVAFWCNPISGHATLYWYQQILGQGPKLLIQFQNNGVVDDSQLPKDRFSAERLKGVDSTLKIQPAKLEDSAVYLCASSMGLPLGETQYFGPGTRLLVL.

The chain couples TRBV4-1 to TRBJ1-2; D gene unclear. The CDR3 spans 15 residues. V lost 3 bases to trimming and J lost 3 bases, with 14 bases between them. The germline V gene has CDR1 MGHRA and CDR2 YSYEKL. The CDR3 is CASSHLVSGHYGYTF. The CDR3 bases are TGCGCCAGCAGCCATTTGGTATCTGGGCACTATGGCTACACCTTC.

Comments on this clone: Distinct nucleotide sequences in the sample also encode this CDR3. The chain recombines TRBV6-5 with TRBJ2-7; TRBD2 is a possible D gene (6 bases). V was trimmed by 2 bases and J by 0 bases, leaving 8 bases between them. CDR1 and CDR2 from the germline V gene are MNHEY and SVGAGI. The CDR3 has 14 amino acids. CDR3 sequence reads: CASSYAGSSYEQYF. The CDR3 DNA reads as TGTGCCAGCAGTTACGCGGGAAGCTCCTACGAGCAGTACTTC.

This rearrangement joins TRBV7-2 to TRBJ2-1; TRBD2 agrees at 8 bases. Germline lookup yields CDR1 SGHTA and CDR2 FQGNSA. The CDR3 consists of 15 residues. V dropped 2 bases and J dropped 7; count of bases not matched to a gene: 7. The CDR3 DNA reads TGTGCCAGCAGCTTACTCCGGGGGGGCCTAAATGAGCAGTTCTTC. This encodes CASSLLRGGLNEQFF.

The chain carries TRBV7-8 and TRBJ2-2, with D perhaps TRBD1 (6 bases). CDR1 and CDR2 from the germline V gene are SGHVS and FQNEAQ. The CDR3 is made up of 14 amino acids. V lost 4 bases, J lost 7 bases, and 13 bases lay in between. The CDR3 DNA follows: TGTGCCAGCAGCTCCCGGGACAAAGTCGGGGAGCTGTTTTTT. Its translation is CASSSRDKVGELFF.

This clone was detected only once. The chain joins TRBV9 to TRBJ2-3; 8 positions match TRBD2. The germline CDR1 and CDR2 sequences are SGDLS and YYNGEE. The CDR3 covers 14 residues. V lost 2 bases to trimming and J lost 5 bases; unmatched junction nucleotides: 4. CDR3 protein: CASSVSGKVDTQYF. The CDR3 DNA reads TGTGCCAGCAGCGTTAGCGGGAAGGTAGATACGCAGTATTTT.

The chain links TRBV30 to TRBJ1-1, with D uncertain. This CDR3 has 12 residues. V dropped 2 bases and J dropped 11 bases, with 15 bases sitting between them. The germline CDR1 and CDR2 sequences are GTSNPN and SVGIG (reference sequence). In DNA form, the CDR3 reads TGTGCCTGGAGTTGGCAGGCAACCGTGGCTTTCTTT. It yields the protein CAWSWQATVAFF.

A single count supports this clone. The chain links TRBV30 to TRBJ1-2; no firm D call. The CDR3 length is 12 residues. V was shortened by 1 base and J by 9 bases, with 12 bases between the two germline ends. Looked up from germline, CDR1 is GTSNPN and CDR2 is SVGIG (reference sequence). The CDR3 region is CAWSDSSRCYTF. The DNA of the CDR3 is TGTGCCTGGAGTGACAGCAGTCGGTGCTACACCTTC.